These 29 T cell receptor beta chains were all obtained from the same sample, sequenced in a study of blood T cell repertoires in COVID-19 (dated by TCRdb to 2018 to 2021). Library preparation used the immunoSEQ multiplex PCR assay. Sourced from immuneACCESS, this table was stored by TCRdb with only in-frame sequences that have V and J called. A share of the clones is absent; for the studies checked, an unresolved V gene accounts for under half, and the remainder has no known explanation. A total of fewer than 150,000 clones appear in this sample, about nine tenths of them only once. The ten largest account for 9.5% to 12% of the sample. Input material: peripheral blood. These TCRs come from a woman over 75 with acute or convalescent COVID-19.

The rearrangement links TRBV30 to TRBJ2-1; 11 bases agree with TRBD2. This CDR3 contains 16 residues. Trimming at V came to 2 bases and at J to 7 bases, leaving 10 bases not matched to a gene. Germline-derived CDR1 and CDR2 are GTSNPN and SVGIG (reference sequence). The CDR3 spells CAWSPTLAGGPNEQFF. CDR3 sequence (DNA): TGTGCCTGGAGTCCAACCTTAGCGGGGGGGCCTAATGAGCAGTTCTTC.

The chain recombines TRBV19 with TRBJ2-5; D not resolved. The V end lost 6 bases, the J end lost 2 bases, and 10 bases lay between the germline ends. This CDR3 contains 13 residues. CDR1 and CDR2 from the germline V gene are LNHDA and SQIVND (reference sequence). CDR3 in amino acids: CASSPRLQETQYF. The CDR3, as DNA: TGTGCCAGTAGCCCCCGGTTACAAGAGACCCAGTACTTC.

This rearrangement joins TRBV24-1 to TRBJ2-3; 10 positions agree with TRBD2. V was pared by 4 bases and J by 6 bases, with 6 bases of the junction left unmatched. The germline V gene encodes CDR1 KGHDR and CDR2 SFDVKD. The CDR3 totals 15 residues. The CDR3 nucleotides read TGTGCCACCAGTGACGCAGCGGGAGGGAGGGATACGCAGTATTTT. It encodes CATSDAAGGRDTQYF.

The chain joins TRBV5-1 to TRBJ2-3, with 8 bases aligning to TRBD1. Unmatched junction bases numbered 9, after V lost 3 bases and J lost 9 bases. Germline CDR1 and CDR2: SGHRS and YFSETQ. The CDR3 covers 14 residues. The CDR3 reads CASSWGQEKVTQYF. In DNA, the CDR3 is TGCGCCAGCAGCTGGGGACAGGAGAAGGTCACGCAGTATTTT.

Details on this clone: This sample includes further DNA sequences coding for the same CDR3. This rearrangement joins TRBV7-9 to TRBJ1-1, with D uncertain. The CDR3 is 13 residues long. Germline values: CDR1 SEHNR, CDR2 FQNEAQ (reference sequence). Trimming shortened V by 0 bases and J by 5 bases, and 7 bases separated the two germline ends. CDR3 coding DNA: TGTGCCAGCAGCTTAGCCAGAGGTACTGAAGCTTTCTTT. Translation: CASSLARGTEAFF.

V usage is TRBV5-6 and J usage is TRBJ2-7, with 13 bases that match TRBD2. This CDR3 has 14 residues. V was clipped by 3 bases and J by 5 bases; unmatched bases: 2. Germline CDR1 reads SGHDT; CDR2 reads YYEEEE. The CDR3 loop is CASSWTSGGNEQYF. The CDR3 nucleotides are TGTGCCAGCAGCTGGACTAGCGGGGGCAACGAGCAGTACTTC. The full variable domain, completed using reference TRBV5-6 and TRBJ2-7, is DAGVTQSPTHLIKTRGQQVTLRCSPKSGHDTVSWYQQALGQGPQFIFQYYEEEERQRGNFPDRFSGHQFPNYSSELNVNALLLGDSALYLCASSWTSGGNEQYFGPGTRLTVT.

V usage is TRBV19 and J usage is TRBJ2-3; 9 bases agree with TRBD1. Germline V lookup: CDR1 LNHDA, CDR2 SQIVND (reference sequence). The CDR3 totals 17 residues. With V trimmed by 4 bases and J by 5 bases, 13 bases remained unmatched. The CDR3 loop is CASSRGTGITWVDTQYF. CDR3 nucleotide sequence: TGTGCCAGTAGTAGGGGGACAGGGATAACTTGGGTAGATACGCAGTATTTT.

V is TRBV2 and J is TRBJ2-3; D is perhaps TRBD2 (7 bases). V lost 8 bases, J lost 2 bases, and 11 bases lay in between. The germline V gene encodes CDR1 SNHLY and CDR2 FYNNEI. The CDR3 spans 13 residues. CDR3 DNA: TGTGCCAGCGGGGGGGCCGCCACAGATACGCAGTATTTT. Its protein is CASGGAATDTQYF.

The genes are TRBV5-4 and TRBJ1-2; TRBD1 matches 9 bases. The CDR3 totals 15 residues. Looked up from germline, CDR1 is SGHNT and CDR2 is YYREEE (reference sequence). V lost 4 bases and J lost 8; bases outside the gene matches: 12. The CDR3 reads CASSLYTGGGKGYTF. CDR3 coding DNA: TGTGCCAGCAGCCTATATACAGGGGGCGGAAAAGGCTACACCTTC.

The rearrangement uses TRBV30 and TRBJ1-2, with unresolved D. Germline CDR1 is GTSNPN and CDR2 is SVGIG (reference sequence). Trimming left V 3 bases short and J 3 bases short, with 17 bases between. This CDR3 contains 15 residues. The CDR3 here is CAWSRSQVIYYGYTF. As DNA, the CDR3 is TGTGCCTGGAGCCGAAGTCAGGTAATCTACTATGGCTACACCTTC.

The chain recombines TRBV15 with TRBJ1-1, with 7 bases lining up with TRBD1. Germline-derived CDR1 and CDR2 are LNHNV and YYDKDF (reference sequence). V was pared by 0 bases and J by 1 base, with 5 bases of the junction left unmatched. CDR3 length: 16 amino acids. CDR3 residues: CATSRDIGGKNTEAFF. As DNA, the CDR3 is TGTGCCACCAGCAGAGATATAGGGGGCAAGAACACTGAAGCTTTCTTT.

The chain links TRBV4-2 to TRBJ1-3, with D possibly being TRBD1 (6 bases). V shed 0 bases and J shed 4 bases, with 19 bases lying between them. CDR3 length equals 18 residues. The germline gives CDR1 LGHNA, CDR2 YNFKEQ. The CDR3 is CASSQDLPGRGGGNTIYF. CDR3 sequence (DNA): TGTGCCAGCAGCCAAGACCTGCCGGGCAGGGGAGGGGGAAACACCATATATTTT.

The V and J genes are TRBV30 and TRBJ1-2; D gene unclear. Per the germline V gene, CDR1 is GTSNPN and CDR2 is SVGIG (reference sequence). The CDR3 totals 12 residues. The germline V and J ends were trimmed by 4 bases and 9 bases, with 15 bases remaining between them. CDR3 DNA sequence: TGTGCCTGGATGGAGAGTCGACGCAGCTACACCTTC. Encoded protein: CAWMESRRSYTF.

The genes are TRBV12-3 or TRBV12-4 and TRBJ1-2; 7 bases agree with TRBD1. The length of the CDR3 is 12 residues. V dropped 8 bases and J dropped 6; count of bases not matched to a gene: 6. The CDR3 sequence is CASSTQGNGYTF. CDR3 nucleotide sequence: TGTGCCAGCTCTACACAGGGGAATGGCTACACCTTC.

The rearrangement links TRBV12-5 to TRBJ2-3, with D possibly being TRBD2 (5 bases). The CDR3 runs to 14 residues. V lost 6 bases to trimming and J lost 2 bases, with 12 bases between them. Germline CDR1 and CDR2: LGHNT and FRNRAP. This chain's CDR3 is CASGWGAVTDTQYF. As DNA, the CDR3 is TGTGCTAGTGGCTGGGGAGCGGTCACAGATACGCAGTATTTT.

The chain uses TRBV12-5 and TRBJ1-5; D is ambiguous. Trimming shortened V by 7 bases and J by 0 bases, and 13 bases separated the two germline ends. Germline-derived CDR1 and CDR2 are LGHNT and FRNRAP. The CDR3 length is 15 residues. CDR3 bases: TGTGCTAGTGACGCGTCAGGTAATAGCAATCAGCCCCAGCATTTT. Protein sequence: CASDASGNSNQPQHF.

In nucleotides, the CDR3 is TGCGCCAGCAGCCAACTACAGGGCTTCCTACCTATGGGCACTGAAGCTTTCTTT. It yields the protein CASSQLQGFLPMGTEAFF. The chain couples TRBV4-3 to TRBJ1-1; perhaps TRBD1 as D (6 bases). This CDR3 has 18 amino acids. V lost 2 bases, J lost 4 bases, and 23 bases lay in between. Per the germline V gene, CDR1 is LGHNA and CDR2 is YSLEER.

The chain combines TRBV4-2 with TRBJ1-2; D may be TRBD1 (6 bases). This CDR3 is 16 amino acids long. Germline V gene data show CDR1 as LGHNA and CDR2 as YNFKEQ. The ends were cut back, 2 bases at V and 4 bases at J, with 17 bases in the middle. In DNA, the CDR3 is TGTGCCAGCAGCCAACGACAGGCAGCGGGATCCTATGGCTACACCTTC. Amino acids: CASSQRQAAGSYGYTF.

The CDR3 here is CAWSIPGGHSPLHF. CDR3 in DNA: TGTGCCTGGAGCATTCCGGGGGGCCATTCACCCCTCCACTTT. The V call is TRBV30, the J call TRBJ1-6, with a possible D match to TRBD1 (6 bases). V was clipped by 3 bases and J by 8 bases, with 14 bases between them. CDR1 GTSNPN and CDR2 SVGIG come from the germline V gene (reference sequence). The CDR3 runs to 14 residues.

The rearrangement uses TRBV30 and TRBJ1-5; D not resolved. Looked up from germline, CDR1 is GTSNPN and CDR2 is SVGIG (reference sequence). Trimming stripped 0 bases from V and 5 bases from J, with 5 bases between. The CDR3 length is 12 residues. Here the CDR3 reads CAWSVEDQPQHF. As DNA, the CDR3 is TGTGCCTGGAGTGTAGAGGATCAGCCCCAGCATTTT.

V gene TRBV4-2 combines with J gene TRBJ1-1, with D possibly being TRBD1 (6 bases). CDR3 length: 16 residues. The V end was cut by 0 bases, the J end by 6 bases, with 17 bases between. Per germline, CDR1 LGHNA and CDR2 YNFKEQ. CDR3 coding DNA: TGTGCCAGCAGCCAAGATATCGGGGGGGCGGTCGCTGAAGCTTTCTTT. This translates into CASSQDIGGAVAEAFF.

On this clone: At one end the junction does not follow the germline gene, possibly because of a read error. The chain carries TRBV18 and TRBJ2-2; D gene uncertain. The CDR3 has 17 amino acids. Germline V gene lookup returns CDR1 KGHSH and CDR2 LQKENI. CDR3 nucleotide sequence: TGTGCCAGCTCACCACTTGTCCTAGATACGAACAACGGGGAGCTGTTTTTT. As protein: CASSPLVLDTNNGELFF.

V gene TRBV6-5 combines with J gene TRBJ1-2, with TRBD1 identical over 7 bases. This CDR3 comprises 13 residues. CDR1 and CDR2 (germline): MNHEY, SVGAGI. With V trimmed by 6 bases and J by 8 bases, 9 bases remained unmatched. The CDR3 sequence: CASSYRTGGGYTF. The CDR3 region has the DNA TGTGCCAGCAGCTATAGGACAGGTGGAGGCTACACCTTC.

This chain connects TRBV18 to TRBJ1-1, with a weak D call TRBD1 (6 bases). This CDR3 region has 14 residues. CDR1 is KGHSH and CDR2 is LQKENI in the germline V gene. V lost 6 bases and J 6 bases, leaving 17 bases between the germline ends. CDR3 residues: CASSGGMDSSEAFF. Here the CDR3 DNA reads TGTGCCAGCTCGGGCGGAATGGACAGCTCTGAAGCTTTCTTT.

The CDR3 nucleotides read TGCGCCAGCAGCCGCGGAGAAGGAGCAACTAATGAAAAACTGTTTTTT. Translated, it gives CASSRGEGATNEKLFF. The rearrangement links TRBV4-1 to TRBJ1-4, with D unresolved. Germline CDR1 is MGHRA and CDR2 is YSYEKL. This CDR3 is 16 amino acids long. Trimming left V 4 bases short and J 0 bases short, with 12 bases between.

This clone was counted only a few times. This chain links TRBV11-2 with TRBJ1-6; D is perhaps TRBD1 (5 bases). Germline V gene data show CDR1 as SGHAT and CDR2 as FQNNGV. The CDR3 loop spans 16 amino acids. Trimming pared 5 bases from V and 1 base from J, leaving 12 bases between. The CDR3 sequence is CASSPPGVSYNSPLHF. The CDR3 region has the DNA TGTGCCAGCAGCCCCCCGGGGGTTTCCTATAATTCACCCCTCCACTTT.

V usage is TRBV6-5 and J usage is TRBJ1-2; D is undetermined. The length of the CDR3 is 14 residues. Trimming shortened V by 7 bases and J by 2 bases, and 14 bases separated the two germline ends. From germline, CDR1 is MNHEY and CDR2 SVGAGI. The chain's CDR3 is CASKGVRENYGYTF. The CDR3 DNA reads as TGTGCCAGCAAAGGAGTAAGAGAGAACTATGGCTACACCTTC.

This chain joins TRBV29-1 and TRBJ1-2, with a possible D match to TRBD1 (5 bases). Germline V gene sequence: CDR1 SQVTM, CDR2 ANQGSEA. This CDR3 contains 14 residues. Trimming left V 0 bases short and J 2 bases short, with 10 bases between. CDR3 sequence reads: CSVEDRQGNYGYTF. The CDR3, as DNA: TGCAGCGTTGAAGATCGGCAGGGCAACTATGGCTACACCTTC.

J is TRBJ1-6 and V is TRBV5-4; D might be TRBD1 (5 bases). Germline V gene lookup returns CDR1 SGHNT and CDR2 YYREEE (reference sequence). CDR3 length: 15 residues. Trimming took 0 bases from V and 10 from J, leaving 14 bases between them. The CDR3 protein is CASSLGQTNRSPLHF. The CDR3 DNA sequence: TGTGCCAGCAGCTTGGGACAGACGAATAGGTCACCCCTCCACTTT.